The rows below give T cell receptor beta chains drawn from one sample of a study of T cells in localized non-small cell lung cancer. Sequencing was performed with immunoSEQ multiplex PCR; in TCRdb, only in-frame clones are kept and a portion is missing. The data contain 25,000 or so clones, roughly 88% of them singletons. The material sequenced was PBMCs, taken before any cancer treatment. Every receptor here comes from a man aged 40-75 years with stage II lung adenocarcinoma. Both conserved end residues are part of each CDR3. The order of the fields is V gene, clone size, J gene, D gene, CDR3 protein, CDR3 DNA. A D gene is named only where the DNA matches it firmly. Clone size, where shown, is once, few, many, or a class for clones that have expanded.

V: TRBV9
size: -
J: TRBJ2-1
D: TRBD1
CDR3: CASSVVGQAPYNEQFF
DNA: TGTGCCAGCAGCGTAGTGGGACAGGCCCCCTACAATGAGCAGTTCTTC

V: TRBV5-1
size: -
J: TRBJ1-6
D: TRBD1
CDR3: CASSPGTGSPLHF
DNA: TGCGCCAGCAGTCCCGGGACAGGGTCACCCCTCCACTTT

V: TRBV5-1
size: -
J: TRBJ2-2
D: -
CDR3: CASNIVDTGELFF
DNA: TGCGCCAGCAACATCGTAGACACCGGGGAGCTGTTTTTT

V: TRBV7-8
size: -
J: TRBJ2-1
D: -
CDR3: CASSFAGTTYNEQFF
DNA: TGTGCCAGCAGCTTCGCGGGAACGACCTACAATGAGCAGTTCTTC

V: TRBV19
size: -
J: TRBJ1-1
D: TRBD1
CDR3: CASSMGTGSTEAFF
DNA: TGTGCCAGTAGTATGGGGACAGGGAGCACTGAAGCTTTCTTT

V: TRBV18
size: once
J: TRBJ2-7
D: -
CDR3: CASSPGTDYEQYF
DNA: TGTGCCAGCTCACCAGGGACGGATTACGAGCAGTACTTC

V: TRBV5-8
size: once
J: TRBJ2-5
D: -
CDR3: CASSSSGVGETQYF
DNA: TGTGCCAGCAGCTCCTCAGGGGTTGGGGAGACCCAGTACTTC

V: TRBV10-2
size: -
J: TRBJ1-4
D: -
CDR3: CASTPGFTNEKLFF
DNA: TGCGCCAGCACTCCAGGGTTCACTAATGAAAAACTGTTTTTT

V: TRBV6-5
size: -
J: TRBJ1-2
D: TRBD1
CDR3: CASSTDHRGHGYTF
DNA: TGTGCCAGCAGTACCGACCACAGGGGGCATGGCTACACCTTC

V: TRBV18
size: -
J: TRBJ1-4
D: -
CDR3: CASSPRLANEKLFF
DNA: TGTGCCAGCTCACCACGGTTGGCTAATGAAAAACTGTTTTTT